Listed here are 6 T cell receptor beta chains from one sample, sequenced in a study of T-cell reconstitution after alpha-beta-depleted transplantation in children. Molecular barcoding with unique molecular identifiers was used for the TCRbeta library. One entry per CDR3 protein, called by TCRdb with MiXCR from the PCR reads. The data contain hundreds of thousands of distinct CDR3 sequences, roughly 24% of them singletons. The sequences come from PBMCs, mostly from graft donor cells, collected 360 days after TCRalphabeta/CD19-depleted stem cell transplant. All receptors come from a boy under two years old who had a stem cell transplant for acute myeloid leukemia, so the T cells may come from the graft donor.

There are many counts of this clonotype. The CDR3 loop reads CSARGSGGTFQETQYF. CDR3 DNA: TGCAGTGCGAGGGGTAGCGGGGGGACTTTCCAAGAGACCCAGTACTTC. V and J are TRBV20-1 and TRBJ2-5; 10 bases fit TRBD2. The J segment lost 1 base and the V segment lost 6 bases, leaving 11 bases of the junction unmatched. Germline V gene data show CDR1 as DFQATT and CDR2 as SNEGSKA (reference sequence). The CDR3 length is 16 residues.

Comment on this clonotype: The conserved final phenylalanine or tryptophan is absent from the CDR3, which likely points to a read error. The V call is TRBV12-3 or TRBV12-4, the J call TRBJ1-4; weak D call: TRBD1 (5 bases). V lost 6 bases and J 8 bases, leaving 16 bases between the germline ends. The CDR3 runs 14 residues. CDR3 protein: CASSPGQGGEKLFL. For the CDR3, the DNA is TGTGCCAGCAGCCCGGGCCAGGGCGGGGAAAAACTGTTTCTT.

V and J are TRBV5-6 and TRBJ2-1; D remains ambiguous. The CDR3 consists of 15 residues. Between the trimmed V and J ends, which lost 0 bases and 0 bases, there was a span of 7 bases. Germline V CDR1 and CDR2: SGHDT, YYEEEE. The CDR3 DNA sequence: TGTGCCAGCAGCTTGGGGGCCATCTCCTACAATGAGCAGTTCTTC. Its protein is CASSLGAISYNEQFF.

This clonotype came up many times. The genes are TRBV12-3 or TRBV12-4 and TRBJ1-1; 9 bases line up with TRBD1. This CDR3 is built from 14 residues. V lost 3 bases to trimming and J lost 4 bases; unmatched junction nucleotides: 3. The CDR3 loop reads CASSFRDRATEAFF. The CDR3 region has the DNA TGTGCCAGCAGTTTTCGGGACAGGGCCACTGAAGCTTTCTTT.

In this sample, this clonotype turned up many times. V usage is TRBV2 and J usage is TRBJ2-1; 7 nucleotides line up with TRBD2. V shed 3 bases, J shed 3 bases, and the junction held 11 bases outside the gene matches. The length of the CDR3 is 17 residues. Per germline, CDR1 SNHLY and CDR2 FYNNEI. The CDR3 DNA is TGTGCCAGCAGTGACGTAGGTGGACTAGACGGCTACAATGAGCAGTTCTTC. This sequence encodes CASSDVGGLDGYNEQFF.

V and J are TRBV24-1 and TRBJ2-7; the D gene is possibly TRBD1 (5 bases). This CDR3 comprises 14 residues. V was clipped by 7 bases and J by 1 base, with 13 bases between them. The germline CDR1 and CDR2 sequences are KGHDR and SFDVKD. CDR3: CATSKPGYSYEQYF. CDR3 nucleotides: TGTGCCACCAGCAAGCCAGGGTATTCCTACGAGCAGTACTTC.